This passage covers 22 T cell receptor beta chains from one sample sequenced in a study of T cells after yellow fever vaccination (dated by TCRdb to about 2019). The library was obtained by 5' RACE. Data came from an Illumina NovaSeq 6000. TCRdb passed the public sequencing reads through fastp at Q25 and MiXCR, retaining productive beta sequences. Every entry covers one CDR3 protein and lists the most common genes and DNA from its rows. In this sample the table shows about 220,000 distinct CDR3 sequences, under 3.5% of which occur a single time. Around 3% of the sample lies in the top ten. The treatment or condition label of this sample denotes: live attenuated yellow fever vaccine strain. Sequenced here: CD4+ T cells sorted from PBMCs, sampled 10 days after the yellow fever booster vaccination. The source is a man aged 18 to 35 who received the YFV17D yellow fever vaccine.

This clonotype was observed at least ten times. This CDR3 reads CASSLSISPGELFF. The CDR3 DNA reads as TGCGCCAGCAGCTTGTCTATCTCCCCCGGGGAGCTGTTTTTT. The J gene is TRBJ2-2, the V gene TRBV5-1; no definite D call. Trimming shortened V by 1 base and J by 6 bases, and 10 bases separated the two germline ends. Germline CDR1 is SGHRS and CDR2 is YFSETQ. The CDR3 runs to 14 residues. Filled out from reference TRBV5-1 and TRBJ2-2, the complete variable domain reads KAGVTQTPRYLIKTRGQQVTLSCSPISGHRSVSWYQQTPGQGLQFLFEYFSETQRNKGNFPGRFSGRQFSNSRSEMNVSTLELGDSALYLCASSLSISPGELFFGEGSRLTVL.

Many counts were recorded for this clonotype. The CDR3 DNA is TGTGCCAGCTCACCCGTCCGGGTTCAGGGGGAGACCCAGTACTTC. Residues: CASSPVRVQGETQYF. The chain employs TRBV18 and TRBJ2-5, with D maybe TRBD1 (6 bases). Per the germline V gene, CDR1 is KGHSH and CDR2 is LQKENI. This CDR3 spans 15 amino acids. V was clipped by 3 bases and J by 5 bases, with 16 bases between them.

This clonotype was counted many times. This chain joins TRBV7-9 and TRBJ1-4, with no clear D. CDR3 length: 15 residues. The germline V gene has CDR1 SEHNR and CDR2 FQNEAQ (reference sequence). V was cut by 6 bases and J by 0 bases, with 11 bases left in between. The CDR3 coding sequence is TGTGCCAGCAGTCCAGTTGGGGCAACTAATGAAAAACTGTTTTTT. It yields the protein CASSPVGATNEKLFF.

This clonotype occurred many times. CDR3 nucleotide sequence: TGCGCCAGCAGCTTGAACAGGGTGAATGAGCAGTTCTTC. This translates into CASSLNRVNEQFF. V and J are TRBV5-1 and TRBJ2-1; D might be TRBD1 (6 bases). Germline loops: CDR1 SGHRS, CDR2 YFSETQ. The CDR3 loop spans 13 amino acids. V shed 1 base and J shed 7 bases, with 9 bases lying between them.

This clonotype occurred many times. The rearrangement joins TRBV19 to TRBJ1-3; D unresolved. CDR1 LNHDA and CDR2 SQIVND come from the germline V gene (reference sequence). The V and J ends lost 0 bases and 11 bases respectively, with 11 bases between them. The CDR3 has 13 amino acids. The CDR3 bases are TGTGCCAGTAGTATAGAACGGCGCCAGCCCATATATTTT. Protein: CASSIERRQPIYF. The entire variable domain, with the rest obtained from reference TRBV19 and TRBJ1-3, is as follows: DGGITQSPKYLFRKEGQNVTLSCEQNLNHDAMYWYRQDPGQGLRLIYYSQIVNDFQKGDIAEGYSVSREKKESFPLTVTSAQKNPTAFYLCASSIERRQPIYFGEGSWLTVV.

There are many counts of this clonotype. This chain links TRBV20-1 with TRBJ1-5; no clear D. Germline assignment: CDR1 DFQATT and CDR2 SNEGSKA (reference sequence). Trimming left V 0 bases short and J 7 bases short, with 13 bases between. The CDR3 is 14 amino acids. The CDR3 loop reads CSARDPGGGQPQHF. CDR3 sequence (DNA): TGCAGTGCTAGAGATCCGGGAGGCGGGCAGCCCCAGCATTTT.

The chain couples TRBV5-1 to TRBJ2-5; no clear D. The CDR3 runs 13 residues. Trimming pared 0 bases from V and 7 bases from J, leaving 10 bases between. CDR1 and CDR2 (germline): SGHRS, YFSETQ. The CDR3 sequence: CASSLGMVGTQYF. The CDR3 DNA follows: TGCGCCAGCAGCTTGGGGATGGTGGGGACCCAGTACTTC.

This clonotype has a handful of counts. The rearrangement joins TRBV7-9 to TRBJ1-3; no definite D call. Germline loops: CDR1 SEHNR, CDR2 FQNEAQ (reference sequence). There are 16 residues in the CDR3. V lost 3 bases and J lost 0, with 12 bases in between. CDR3 residues: CASSFGSLSSGNTIYF. The CDR3 region has the DNA TGTGCCAGCAGCTTTGGGTCGCTTAGCTCTGGAAACACCATATATTTT. Using reference TRBV7-9 and TRBJ1-3 for the parts outside the CDR3, the full variable domain is DTGVSQNPRHKITKRGQNVTFRCDPISEHNRLYWYRQTLGQGPEFLTYFQNEAQLEKSRLLSDRFSAERPKGSFSTLEIQRTEQGDSAMYLCASSFGSLSSGNTIYFGEGSWLTVV.

This clonotype was seen ten or more times. CDR3 bases: TGCAGTGCTAGAGATCCGAGGGAAACAGATACGCAGTATTTT. This sequence encodes CSARDPRETDTQYF. J is TRBJ2-3 and V is TRBV20-1, with D tentatively TRBD2 (5 bases). Germline CDR1 is DFQATT and CDR2 is SNEGSKA (reference sequence). Trimming took off 0 bases at V and 3 bases at J, with 10 bases between the two ends. This CDR3 has 14 amino acids.

This clonotype was picked up many times. CDR3 DNA: TGTGCCAGCAGTTACACGGGAGTCCTTCCACCAAGCACCTTC. It encodes CASSYTGVLPPSTF. J is TRBJ1-2 and V is TRBV6-2 or TRBV6-3; D is undetermined. The CDR3 runs 14 residues. The germline V gene encodes CDR1 MNHEY and CDR2 SVGEGT. V was pared by 2 bases and J by 13 bases, with 20 bases between.

The chain joins TRBV5-6 to TRBJ2-7; a weak D match, TRBD2 (5 bases). The ends were cut back, 2 bases at V and 2 bases at J, with 8 bases in the middle. The CDR3 consists of 13 residues. Germline V gene lookup returns CDR1 SGHDT and CDR2 YYEEEE. The CDR3 DNA sequence: TGTGCCAGCAGCTTCCGGGGAACCTACGAGCAGTACTTC. The encoded protein is CASSFRGTYEQYF.

This clonotype was found many times. V is TRBV7-9 and J is TRBJ2-7; 11 bases match TRBD1. V was pared by 0 bases and J by 6 bases, with 7 bases of the junction left unmatched. Germline V gene lookup returns CDR1 SEHNR and CDR2 FQNEAQ (reference sequence). The CDR3 sequence is 16 residues long. CDR3 nucleotide sequence: TGTGCCAGCAGCTTAGCGTTAGGACAGGGGGCGCGCGAGCAGTACTTC. Residues: CASSLALGQGAREQYF.

This clonotype appeared many times. V usage is TRBV29-1 and J usage is TRBJ2-4, with D possibly being TRBD1 or TRBD2 (6 bases each). Germline loops: CDR1 SQVTM, CDR2 ANQGSEA. CDR3 size: 13 residues. Trimming took off 6 bases at V and 6 bases at J, with 15 bases between the two ends. The CDR3 DNA reads as TGCAGCGTCCGTGAGGGGGGTAGAAACATTCAGTACTTC. Translation gives CSVREGGRNIQYF.

This clonotype appeared many times. The chain recombines TRBV20-1 with TRBJ2-7; no clear D gene. The CDR3 spans 13 residues. Germline loops: CDR1 DFQATT, CDR2 SNEGSKA (reference sequence). The V gene lost 3 bases and the J gene lost 1 base, with 10 bases spanning the gap. CDR3 in amino acids: CSARTRNSYEQYF. CDR3 DNA: TGCAGTGCTAGGACTCGCAATTCCTACGAGCAGTACTTC.

V and J are TRBV11-2 and TRBJ2-7, with TRBD2 as a possible D gene (5 bases). The CDR3 has 15 amino acids. The V gene lost 4 bases and the J gene lost 0 bases, with 13 bases spanning the gap. CDR1 is SGHAT, CDR2 FQNNGV, per germline. As DNA, the CDR3 is TGTGCCAGCAGCTCCGGTAGCGCGAGCTCCTACGAGCAGTACTTC. Its protein product is CASSSGSASSYEQYF.

This clonotype was recorded many times. This chain links TRBV9 with TRBJ1-3; D is undetermined. Germline V gives CDR1 SGDLS, CDR2 YYNGEE. This CDR3 has 14 residues. V lost 3 bases and J 0 bases, leaving 7 bases between the germline ends. The CDR3 reads CASSEAPSGNTIYF. The CDR3 nucleotides are TGTGCCAGCAGCGAGGCACCCTCTGGAAACACCATATATTTT.

The chain has TRBV7-8 and TRBJ1-1; maybe TRBD1 (6 bases). The germline V gene encodes CDR1 SGHVS and CDR2 FQNEAQ. The ends were cut back, 0 bases at V and 4 bases at J, with 12 bases in the middle. This CDR3 is 15 amino acids long. The CDR3 region is CASSLARGRFTEAFF. Here the CDR3 DNA reads TGTGCCAGCAGCTTAGCGCGGGGGCGATTCACTGAAGCTTTCTTT.

This clonotype has just a few counts. The genes are TRBV7-8 and TRBJ2-7, with D tentatively TRBD1 (6 bases). The CDR3 is made up of 14 amino acids. The V gene lost 1 base and the J gene lost 4 bases, with 11 bases spanning the gap. The germline V gene has CDR1 SGHVS and CDR2 FQNEAQ. CDR3 DNA sequence: TGTGCCAGCAGCTTAGGCAGGGGAAGGTACGAGCAGTACTTC. Translated, it gives CASSLGRGRYEQYF. Filled out from reference TRBV7-8 and TRBJ2-7, the complete variable domain reads GAGVSQSPRYKVAKRGQDVALRCDPISGHVSLFWYQQALGQGPEFLTYFQNEAQLDKSGLPSDRFFAERPEGSVSTLKIQRTQQEDSAVYLCASSLGRGRYEQYFGPGTRLTVT.

In its sample, this clonotype was seen many times. V is TRBV5-1 and J is TRBJ1-2; D is unclear. V lost 1 base, J lost 3 bases, and 10 bases lay in between. The CDR3 is 14 amino acids. Germline CDR1 SGHRS, CDR2 YFSETQ. For the CDR3, the DNA is TGCGCCAGCAGCTTGAAGGACCGAGACTATGGCTACACCTTC. It yields the protein CASSLKDRDYGYTF.

This clonotype appeared many times. The rearrangement uses TRBV6-5 and TRBJ2-5, with 11 bases lining up with TRBD2. V was clipped by 8 bases and J by 1 base; unmatched bases: 15. In germline, CDR1 is MNHEY, CDR2 SVGAGI. The CDR3 is made up of 18 amino acids. This CDR3 is CASRPSGGNNHIQETQYF. The CDR3 DNA reads as TGTGCCAGCCGACCTAGCGGGGGGAACAACCACATCCAAGAGACCCAGTACTTC.

This clonotype showed up many times. The V gene is TRBV18, the J gene TRBJ2-7; D call uncertain. Trimming removed 0 bases from V and 1 base from J, with 10 bases in between. Germline lookup yields CDR1 KGHSH and CDR2 LQKENI. This CDR3 region has 15 residues. The CDR3 sequence is CASSPPARTSYEQYF. CDR3 sequence (DNA): TGTGCCAGCTCACCACCGGCCAGGACGTCCTACGAGCAGTACTTC.

In this sample, this clonotype turned up many times. This chain links TRBV4-3 with TRBJ2-1; D is uncertain. Looked up from germline, CDR1 is LGHNA and CDR2 is YSLEER. The V gene lost 0 bases and the J gene lost 1 base, with 7 bases spanning the gap. This CDR3 contains 15 residues. For the CDR3, the DNA is TGCGCCAGCAGCCAAGATGCAGTTTCCTACAATGAGCAGTTCTTC. It translates to CASSQDAVSYNEQFF.